Shown below are 2 T cell receptor beta chains from a single sample sequenced in a study of regulatory T cells in long-lasting Graves disease. Time point reported: persistent/refractory GD, antithyroid drugs over 5 years with positive TRAb. After RNA was extracted from PBMCs, the TCR library was made from it. Investigators prepared the TCR beta libraries by applying iRepertoire HTBI primers and Arm-PCR of CDR3 regions. TCRdb ran MiXCR on the multiplex PCR reads and lists one entry per CDR3 protein. The sample records 700,000 or so distinct CDR3 sequences, about 32% being singletons. Source: peripheral blood mononuclear cells (PBMCs), taken when the disease was refractory, from a patient treated with antithyroid drugs. These receptors were taken from a female donor with Graves disease.

This sequence joins TRBV12-3 or TRBV12-4 and TRBJ1-1; 9 bases map to TRBD1. This CDR3 is built from 15 residues. V was clipped by 4 bases and J by 1 base; unmatched bases: 4. The CDR3 bases are TGTGCCAGCAGTTCCGCGGGACAGGGGAACACTGAAGCTTTCTTT. It yields the protein CASSSAGQGNTEAFF.

In this sample, this clonotype turned up a few times. The V and J genes are TRBV12-3 or TRBV12-4 and TRBJ2-7; D unclear. This CDR3 comprises 12 residues. V was clipped by 3 bases and J by 3 bases, with 6 bases between them. CDR3 DNA sequence: TGTGCCAGCAGTTTTTCCGTCTACGAGCAGTACTTC. Its translation is CASSFSVYEQYF.